Below, 6 T cell receptor beta chains from the same sample are listed, as sequenced in a study of post-analysis software for immune sequencing data. Findings and caveats of the study: TRBV5-6, TRBV5-1 and TRBV20-1 were among four or five TRBV segments more frequent in patients than controls.

Prepared TCR beta cDNA libraries contained unique molecular identifiers. One entry per CDR3 protein results from TCRdb running MiXCR on the PCR reads. There are 740,000 or so distinct CDR3 sequences in the sample; roughly 50% occur only once, and over 4% lies in the top ten. The antigens of these receptors remain unknown. The sequenced sample consisted of blood. These receptors all stem from a girl aged 10 to 17 with multiple sclerosis.

With respect to this clonotype: Mismatch with germline at one junction end may stem from a read error. The chain's CDR3 is CANSLDVRYEQYF. The CDR3 DNA is TGTGCCAACAGCTTAGACGTTCGGTACGAGCAGTACTTC. The chain employs TRBV7-9 and TRBJ2-7; D is ambiguous. The CDR3 is made up of 13 amino acids. Germline CDR1 and CDR2: SEHNR and FQNEAQ (reference sequence).

V gene TRBV12-3 or TRBV12-4 combines with J gene TRBJ2-7; 10 nucleotides match TRBD1. V shed 6 bases and J 0 bases; nucleotides not matched to a gene: 5. There are 15 residues in the CDR3. The CDR3 nucleotides are TGTGCCAGCAGCGGGGGACAGGGGCGCTCCTACGAGCAGTACTTC. Its protein is CASSGGQGRSYEQYF.

The chain recombines TRBV30 with TRBJ1-6; D is undetermined. V lost 7 bases and J lost 7, with 14 bases in between. Germline loops: CDR1 GTSNPN, CDR2 SVGIG (reference sequence). The CDR3 extends over 13 amino acids. CDR3 sequence: CAFRSNQNSPLHF. DNA of the CDR3: TGTGCCTTCAGGAGTAATCAGAATTCACCCCTCCACTTT.

This clonotype was counted between two and nine times. At one boundary the junction diverges from the germline segment, which might be a read error. The chain recombines TRBV5-1 with TRBJ2-5; D call uncertain. Germline V gene sequence: CDR1 SGHRS, CDR2 YFSETQ. This CDR3 contains 11 residues. CDR3 sequence: CASRLGETQYF. In nucleotides, the CDR3 is TGTGCCAGCAGGCTGGGGGAGACCCAGTACTTC.

The chain links TRBV7-2 to TRBJ2-7, with D unresolved. Looked up from germline, CDR1 is SGHTA and CDR2 is FQGNSA. Trimming pared 5 bases from V and 10 bases from J, leaving 30 bases between. CDR3 length: 17 residues. Here the CDR3 DNA reads TGTGCCAGCAGCCCCCAAGTGGAGTGGACCGTTGCGTTCAACCAGTACTTC. Its protein product is CASSPQVEWTVAFNQYF.

The chain joins TRBV29-1 to TRBJ2-5; TRBD2 matches 10 bases. Germline V gene lookup returns CDR1 SQVTM and CDR2 ANQGSEA. There are 13 residues in the CDR3. The trim removed 6 bases at V and 3 bases at J, leaving 4 bases unmatched. Written as DNA, the CDR3 is TGCAGCGTACTCACTAGCGGGAAAGAGACCCAGTACTTC. It encodes CSVLTSGKETQYF.